This T cell receptor beta chain is drawn from a study of Ad26.COV2.S vaccination and SARS-CoV-2 variants. Study-level background: Ad26.COV2.S given intramuscularly, once or twice 56 days apart.

Sequenced by immunoSEQ multiplex PCR; TCRdb stores in-frame clones only, minus some. The sample carries fewer than 900,000 clones, 89% recorded once. The CDR3 has 14 amino acids. From germline, CDR1 is SGHRS and CDR2 YFSETQ. Trimming cost V 4 bases and J 7 bases, with 17 bases left between them. Treatment defined: around 19 received Ad26.COV2.S at low or high dose, single or two shots; about five received placebo; per-sample allocation not given. Day 63 after the first injection of vaccine or placebo was the sampling time. This clone was observed a few times. The chain carries TRBV5-1 and TRBJ1-2; D gene uncertain. The source material was peripheral blood, sampled in a trial of Ad26.COV2.S vaccine versus placebo. The clonotype originates from a person between 18 and 59 years old who received the Ad26.COV2.S COVID-19 vaccine or a placebo. The CDR3 nucleotides read TGCGCCAGCAGCCCGGGAGGTGCTTCGGCTGGCTACACCTTC. Translated: CASSPGGASAGYTF.